A selection of T cell receptor beta chains follows, all from one sample in a study of T cell responses to AZD1222 COVID-19 vaccine. Produced via immunoSEQ multiplex PCR; TCRdb's table is partial and in-frame only. The repertoire consists of under 170,000 clones, with 94% occurring once and the leading ten covering roughly 1.2%. This specimen was peripheral blood, taken on day 0 of AZD1222 vaccination. The receptors originated from an adult in good health. Each CDR3 is given with its conserved first and last residue. Fields, in order: D gene, clone size, J gene, V gene, CDR3 protein, CDR3 DNA. The D gene is left open where the match is weak. For some rows the clone size is stated as once, few or many, or as a class when expanded; others skip it.

d_gene: .; abundance: .; j_gene: TRBJ1-5; v_gene: TRBV19; CDR3aa: CASSAWVSSNQPQHF; CDR3nt: TGTGCCAGTAGTGCTTGGGTAAGCAGCAATCAGCCCCAGCATTTT
d_gene: .; abundance: once; j_gene: TRBJ1-4; v_gene: TRBV4-3; CDR3aa: CASSQGDSRNEKLFF; CDR3nt: TGCGCCAGCAGCCAAGGTGACAGCCGTAATGAAAAACTGTTTTTT
d_gene: .; abundance: .; j_gene: TRBJ2-5; v_gene: TRBV19; CDR3aa: CASSIYPLQETQYF; CDR3nt: TGTGCCAGTAGTATCTATCCGCTACAAGAGACCCAGTACTTC
d_gene: .; abundance: .; j_gene: TRBJ2-1; v_gene: TRBV28; CDR3aa: CASSLLDNEQFF; CDR3nt: TGTGCCAGCAGTTTGCTTGACAATGAGCAGTTCTTC
d_gene: .; abundance: .; j_gene: TRBJ1-5; v_gene: TRBV2; CDR3aa: CASSGDGSNQPQHF; CDR3nt: TGTGCCAGCAGTGGGGACGGTAGCAATCAGCCCCAGCATTTT
d_gene: .; abundance: .; j_gene: TRBJ2-2; v_gene: TRBV7-2; CDR3aa: CASSLVTTGELFF; CDR3nt: TGTGCCAGCAGCTTAGTTACCACCGGGGAGCTGTTTTTT
d_gene: .; abundance: .; j_gene: TRBJ1-1; v_gene: TRBV2; CDR3aa: CASSGGGVEAFF; CDR3nt: TGTGCCAGCAGTGGGGGCGGTGTAGAAGCTTTCTTT
d_gene: .; abundance: .; j_gene: TRBJ1-6; v_gene: TRBV4-1; CDR3aa: CASSQAWGPANSPLHF; CDR3nt: TGCGCCAGCAGCCAAGCGTGGGGCCCGGCAAATTCACCCCTCCACTTT
d_gene: .; abundance: once; j_gene: TRBJ2-3; v_gene: TRBV2; CDR3aa: CASSDEWTDTDTQYF; CDR3nt: TGTGCCAGCAGTGACGAATGGACAGACACAGATACGCAGTATTTT
d_gene: .; abundance: once; j_gene: TRBJ1-5; v_gene: TRBV20-1; CDR3aa: CSASLPINSLNQPQHF; CDR3nt: TGCAGTGCTAGTTTGCCCATAAACAGCCTAAATCAGCCCCAGCATTTT
d_gene: TRBD2; abundance: .; j_gene: TRBJ2-1; v_gene: TRBV28; CDR3aa: CASSFTSGRGNEQFF; CDR3nt: TGTGCCAGCAGTTTTACTAGCGGGAGGGGAAATGAGCAGTTCTTC
d_gene: TRBD1; abundance: .; j_gene: TRBJ1-2; v_gene: TRBV7-2; CDR3aa: CASSLPDRGNYGYTF; CDR3nt: TGTGCCAGCAGCTTACCCGACAGGGGAAACTATGGCTACACCTTC
d_gene: .; abundance: .; j_gene: TRBJ1-5; v_gene: TRBV27; CDR3aa: CASSLFGQPQHF; CDR3nt: TGTGCCAGCAGTTTATTTGGTCAGCCCCAGCATTTT
d_gene: TRBD1; abundance: .; j_gene: TRBJ1-2; v_gene: TRBV9; CDR3aa: CASSGTGNYGYTF; CDR3nt: TGTGCCAGCAGCGGGACAGGGAACTATGGCTACACCTTC